These 22 T cell receptor beta chains share one sample of origin, sequenced in a study of T-cell memory formation after mild COVID-19. TCRdb redid the calling of the 5' RACE reads with MiXCR, one entry per CDR3 protein. The sample contains 250,000 to 300,000 distinct CDR3 sequences, around 15% of which appear only once. The sample comprised PBMCs or a T cell subset sorted from them (not recorded which). The receptors here all came from a man between 18 and 29 years old who had mild COVID-19 (a few samples of this study predate the infection). Cell type and time point are not known.

The table lists this clonotype with many counts. V is TRBV5-1 and J is TRBJ1-1; D may be TRBD1 (6 bases). The ends were cut back, 4 bases at V and 6 bases at J, with 28 bases in the middle. This CDR3 region has 18 residues. Germline V gene sequence: CDR1 SGHRS, CDR2 YFSETQ. CDR3 protein: CASSSRGNRAPLPPEAFF. The CDR3 nucleotides read TGCGCCAGCAGCAGCAGGGGAAACCGGGCCCCCCTACCCCCTGAAGCTTTCTTT.

The rearrangement joins TRBV29-1 to TRBJ2-1, with 7 bases identical to TRBD1. Germline V gives CDR1 SQVTM, CDR2 ANQGSEA. The CDR3 contains 14 residues. With V trimmed by 6 bases and J by 8 bases, 13 bases remained unmatched. The CDR3, as DNA: TGCAGCGTCTGGCTCCTCGACAGGGCCGATGAGCAGTTCTTC. It encodes CSVWLLDRADEQFF.

This clonotype was detected ten times or more. The CDR3 reads CASSPSGGTQETQYF. As DNA, the CDR3 is TGTGCCAGCAGCCCAAGCGGAGGGACCCAAGAGACCCAGTACTTC. This chain joins TRBV3-1 and TRBJ2-5, with D maybe TRBD2 (6 bases). Germline-derived CDR1 and CDR2 are LGHDT and YNNKEL (reference sequence). V shed 4 bases and J shed 1 base, with 13 bases lying between them. The CDR3 is 15 residues long.

This chain connects TRBV6-2 or TRBV6-3 to TRBJ2-5; tentative D call: TRBD1 (6 bases). Germline V gene sequence: CDR1 MNHEY, CDR2 SVGEGT. Trimming stripped 5 bases from V and 4 bases from J, with 11 bases between. This CDR3 has 13 residues. The CDR3 region is CASSTGSVETQYF. In nucleotides, the CDR3 is TGTGCCAGCAGTACAGGGAGCGTAGAGACCCAGTACTTC.

This clonotype was detected many times. V usage is TRBV12-3 or TRBV12-4 and J usage is TRBJ1-5; D uncertain. With 2 bases removed from V and 4 bases from J, the gap between germline ends came to 6 bases. The CDR3 is 13 amino acids. Here the CDR3 reads CASSLKPNQPQHF. CDR3 DNA: TGTGCCAGCAGTTTAAAGCCGAATCAGCCCCAGCATTTT.

This rearrangement joins TRBV2 to TRBJ1-2; D is possibly TRBD1 (5 bases). The germline V gene has CDR1 SNHLY and CDR2 FYNNEI. With 1 base removed from V and 8 bases from J, the gap between germline ends came to 14 bases. This CDR3 has 14 residues. The CDR3 spells CASSEDSGRGGYTF. The CDR3 nucleotides read TGTGCCAGCAGTGAAGACTCGGGACGAGGGGGCTACACCTTC.

The chain couples TRBV5-1 to TRBJ2-7; D is ambiguous. Germline CDR1 SGHRS, CDR2 YFSETQ. This CDR3 has 12 residues. V lost 0 bases and J lost 5, with 6 bases in between. CDR3 in amino acids: CASSLGSHEQYF. CDR3 DNA sequence: TGCGCCAGCAGCTTGGGCAGCCACGAGCAGTACTTC.

In its sample, this clonotype was seen a few times. This chain joins TRBV29-1 and TRBJ2-5, with 11 nucleotides matching TRBD2. Per germline, CDR1 SQVTM and CDR2 ANQGSEA. V dropped 4 bases and J dropped 2; count of bases not matched to a gene: 3. There are 14 residues in the CDR3. The CDR3 coding sequence is TGCAGCGTTGTACTAGCGGGGGTACAAGAGACCCAGTACTTC. Translating it yields CSVVLAGVQETQYF.

This clonotype was picked up a small number of times. J is TRBJ1-4 and V is TRBV21-1; the table calls TRBD1, which could not be checked here. TRBV21-1 is flagged as a pseudogene. CDR3 length: 16 residues. The CDR3 DNA reads as TGTGCCAGCAGCAGAGTACACAGGGCAACTAATGAAAAACTGTTTTTT. Residues: CASSRVHRATNEKLFF.

This clonotype was seen a few times. The rearrangement joins TRBV18 to TRBJ2-5; tentative D call: TRBD2 (6 bases). There are 13 residues in the CDR3. Trimming took off 8 bases at V and 5 bases at J, with 15 bases between the two ends. Per germline, CDR1 KGHSH and CDR2 LQKENI. CDR3 amino acids: CASRSGDLETQYF. Written as DNA, the CDR3 is TGTGCCAGCCGGTCGGGAGATTTGGAGACCCAGTACTTC.

This sequence joins TRBV2 and TRBJ2-2, with TRBD2 identical over 9 bases. The CDR3 has 15 amino acids. In germline, CDR1 is SNHLY, CDR2 FYNNEI. V trimming: 7 bases; J trimming: 6 bases; junction bases outside the gene matches: 9. The CDR3 loop reads CASNPGLAQSGELFF. The DNA of the CDR3 is TGTGCCAGCAACCCGGGACTAGCTCAGTCCGGGGAGCTGTTTTTT.

This clonotype is a singleton in its sample. This chain connects TRBV27 to TRBJ2-7, with 7 bases fitting TRBD2. This CDR3 spans 15 amino acids. After removal of 5 bases from V and 1 base from J, the junction contained 8 bases not matched to a gene. Germline-derived CDR1 and CDR2 are MNHEY and SMNVEV (reference sequence). The DNA of the CDR3 is TGTGCCAGCAGTCGGGGGAGGGGCAGATCCTACGAGCAGTACGTC. It translates to CASSRGRGRSYEQYV.

The chain carries TRBV21-1 and TRBJ2-1; TRBD1 is the table's D call and was not checked against the DNA. TRBV21-1 is classified as a pseudogene. This CDR3 contains 13 residues. CDR3 sequence: CARSPGPGDEQFF. For the CDR3, the DNA is TGTGCCAGAAGCCCGGGACCCGGTGATGAGCAGTTCTTC.

This clonotype was seen only a few times. The chain combines TRBV7-9 with TRBJ2-1; D remains unclear. The CDR3 sequence is 16 residues long. Looked up from germline, CDR1 is SEHNR and CDR2 is FQNEAQ (reference sequence). V lost 1 base and J 4 bases, leaving 14 bases between the germline ends. The CDR3 DNA reads TGTGCCAGCAGCTTAGACCTATCAGGACCTTACAATGAGCAGTTCTTC. It is translated as CASSLDLSGPYNEQFF.

The V call is TRBV6-2 or TRBV6-3, the J call TRBJ2-7; D uncertain. The CDR3 runs 15 residues. V was trimmed by 5 bases and J by 4 bases, leaving 18 bases between them. CDR1 and CDR2 from the germline V gene are MNHEY and SVGEGT. The CDR3 sequence: CASSSVADVRYEQYF. CDR3 coding DNA: TGTGCCAGCAGTAGTGTGGCAGACGTCAGATACGAGCAGTACTTC.

This clonotype occurred many times. An end of the junction differs from the germline gene, which may be a read error. The chain is built from TRBV5-1 and TRBJ2-5; D ambiguous. The CDR3 is 13 amino acids. Germline CDR1 SGHRS, CDR2 YFSETQ. CDR3: CASSLGRQETQYF. CDR3 DNA sequence: TGTGCCAGCAGCTTAGGCAGACAAGAGACCCAGTACTTC. Full variable domain (missing parts from reference TRBV5-1 and TRBJ2-5): KAGVTQTPRYLIKTRGQQVTLSCSPISGHRSVSWYQQTPGQGLQFLFEYFSETQRNKGNFPGRFSGRQFSNSRSEMNVSTLELGDSALYLCASSLGRQETQYFGPGTRLLVL.

This clonotype was detected only once. The chain combines TRBV4-3 with TRBJ2-3; D is unclear. The V gene lost 4 bases and the J gene lost 0 bases, with 11 bases spanning the gap. Germline values: CDR1 LGHNA, CDR2 YSLEER. CDR3 size: 15 residues. The chain's CDR3 is CASSLALYSTDTQYF. The CDR3 DNA sequence: TGCGCCAGCAGCCTTGCCCTCTATAGCACAGATACGCAGTATTTT.

The chain couples TRBV6-5 to TRBJ2-7, with 9 bases identical to TRBD1. This CDR3 has 16 residues. From germline, CDR1 is MNHEY and CDR2 SVGAGI. Unmatched junction bases numbered 16, after V lost 11 bases and J lost 2 bases. Written as DNA, the CDR3 is TGTGCCGGATTTCCACCGGGACAGGGTTTCCCCTACGAGCAGTACGTC. Its translation: CAGFPPGQGFPYEQYV.

This chain uses TRBV6-5 with TRBJ2-7; D is ambiguous. Germline loops: CDR1 MNHEY, CDR2 SVGAGI. The V end lost 5 bases, the J end lost 4 bases, and 9 bases lay between the germline ends. This CDR3 spans 12 amino acids. The CDR3 protein is CASSRYGYEQYF. The CDR3 DNA reads TGTGCCAGCAGTCGATACGGATACGAGCAGTACTTC.

There are a few counts of this clonotype. The chain uses TRBV27 and TRBJ2-7; perhaps TRBD2 as D (5 bases). V dropped 0 bases and J dropped 2 bases, with 14 bases sitting between them. Looked up from germline, CDR1 is MNHEY and CDR2 is SMNVEV (reference sequence). CDR3 length: 16 residues. The CDR3 bases are TGTGCCAGCAGTTTATCGATCCGGCTAGCACCCTACGAGCAGTACTTC. This encodes CASSLSIRLAPYEQYF.

The table lists this clonotype with a few counts. J is TRBJ1-3 and V is TRBV12-3 or TRBV12-4; D remains unclear. The ends were cut back, 8 bases at V and 0 bases at J, with 8 bases in the middle. The CDR3 contains 13 residues. The CDR3 DNA reads as TGTGCCAGCTTTCAGCACTCTGGAAACACCATATATTTT. Its protein product is CASFQHSGNTIYF.

The gene calls are TRBV5-1 and TRBJ1-5, with 7 bases matching TRBD1. The V gene's germline CDR1 is SGHRS and CDR2 YFSETQ. V lost 1 base and J lost 6; bases outside the gene matches: 7. This CDR3 spans 15 amino acids. As DNA, the CDR3 is TGCGCCAGCAGCTTGAGGGGGACAGTCGGTCAGCCCCAGCATTTT. It is translated as CASSLRGTVGQPQHF.